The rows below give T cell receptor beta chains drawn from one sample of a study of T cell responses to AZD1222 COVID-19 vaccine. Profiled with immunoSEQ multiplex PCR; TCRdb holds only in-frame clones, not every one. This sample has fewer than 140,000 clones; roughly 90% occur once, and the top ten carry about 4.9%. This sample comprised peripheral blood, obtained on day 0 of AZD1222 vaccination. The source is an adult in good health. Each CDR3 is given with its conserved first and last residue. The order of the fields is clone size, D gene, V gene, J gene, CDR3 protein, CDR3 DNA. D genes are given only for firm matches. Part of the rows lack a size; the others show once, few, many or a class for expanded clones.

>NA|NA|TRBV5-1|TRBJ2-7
CASSLGRGLSYEQYF
TGCGCCAGCAGCTTGGGTAGGGGCCTCTCCTACGAGCAGTACTTC
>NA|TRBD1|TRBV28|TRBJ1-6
CASSLAGGYSPLHF
TGTGCCAGCAGTTTGGCAGGGGGCTATTCACCCCTCCACTTT
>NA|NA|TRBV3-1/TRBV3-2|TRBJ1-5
CASSQGVSGLQHF
TGTGCCAGCAGCCAAGGCGTTTCGGGGCTACAGCATTTT
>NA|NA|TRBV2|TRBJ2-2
CASSGDTGELFF
TGTGCCAGCAGTGGAGACACCGGGGAGCTGTTTTTT
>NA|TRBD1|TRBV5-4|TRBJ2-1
CASSLGTGGRNEQFF
TGTGCCAGCAGCTTGGGTACAGGGGGGCGGAATGAGCAGTTCTTC
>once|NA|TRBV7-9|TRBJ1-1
CASSFQGGRTWDEAFF
TGTGCCAGCAGCTTTCAAGGGGGTCGTACGTGGGATGAAGCTTTCTTT
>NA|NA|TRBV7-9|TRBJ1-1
CASSLYAQGKAEAFF
TGTGCCAGCAGCTTATACGCGCAGGGAAAGGCTGAAGCTTTCTTT
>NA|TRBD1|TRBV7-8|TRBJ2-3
CASSLGQGADTQYF
TGTGCCAGCAGCTTAGGACAGGGGGCAGATACGCAGTATTTT
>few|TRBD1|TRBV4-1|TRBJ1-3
CASSPNGGRGLRGNTIYF
TGCGCCAGCAGCCCCAATGGGGGCAGGGGGCTTCGTGGAAACACCATATATTTT
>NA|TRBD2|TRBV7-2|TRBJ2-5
CASSHSGRYQETQYF
TGTGCCAGCAGCCATAGCGGGAGGTACCAAGAGACCCAGTACTTC
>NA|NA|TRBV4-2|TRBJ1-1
CASSQDFRSSFNTEAFF
TGTGCCAGCAGCCAAGATTTTAGAAGTTCCTTCAACACTGAAGCTTTCTTT
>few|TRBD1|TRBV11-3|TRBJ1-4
CASSRGRGEKLFF
TGTGCCAGCTCGAGGGGGCGCGGAGAAAAACTGTTTTTT
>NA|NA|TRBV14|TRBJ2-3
CASSQTGRYPLTDTQYF
TGTGCCAGCAGCCAAACAGGGCGCTATCCCCTCACAGATACGCAGTATTTT
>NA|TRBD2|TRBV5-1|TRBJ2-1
CASSLTSDSYNEQFF
TGCGCCAGCAGCTTGACTAGCGACTCCTACAATGAGCAGTTCTTC
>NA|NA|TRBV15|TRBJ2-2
CATSREPSPVGELFF
TGTGCCACCAGCAGGGAACCTAGCCCCGTGGGGGAGCTGTTTTTT
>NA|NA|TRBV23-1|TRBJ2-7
CASSRRVSAYEQYF
TGCGCCAGCAGTCGAAGGGTTTCCGCCTACGAGCAGTACTTC
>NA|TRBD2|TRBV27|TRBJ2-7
CASRARETSGNYEQYF
TGTGCCAGCCGCGCCCGGGAGACTAGCGGGAACTACGAGCAGTACTTC
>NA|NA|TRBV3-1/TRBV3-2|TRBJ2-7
CASSQVFRDQSEQYF
TGTGCCAGCAGCCAAGTGTTCAGGGACCAGAGTGAGCAGTACTTC
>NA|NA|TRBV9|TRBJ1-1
CASSVVGTNAEAFF
TGTGCCAGCAGCGTAGTCGGGACAAACGCTGAAGCTTTCTTT
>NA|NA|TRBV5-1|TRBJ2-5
CASSSVGRREETQYF
TGCGCCAGCAGCTCGGTCGGGCGGCGGGAAGAGACCCAGTACTTC
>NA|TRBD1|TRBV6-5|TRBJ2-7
CASSYSRTGFYEQYF
TGTGCCAGCAGTTACTCTAGGACAGGGTTCTACGAGCAGTACTTC
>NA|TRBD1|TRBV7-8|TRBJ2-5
CASSLRDRGTRDQYF
TGTGCCAGCAGCTTAAGGGACAGGGGGACGAGGGACCAGTACTTC
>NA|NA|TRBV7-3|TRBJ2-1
CASSFLGREQFF
TGTGCCAGCAGCTTTCTCGGACGCGAGCAGTTCTTC
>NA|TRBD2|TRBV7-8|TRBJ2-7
CASSLTLLAGGYEQYF
TGTGCCAGCAGCCTCACATTACTAGCGGGAGGGTACGAGCAGTACTTC
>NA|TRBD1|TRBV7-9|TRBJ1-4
CASSKQQGVDEKLFF
TGTGCCAGCAGCAAACAACAGGGGGTTGACGAAAAACTGTTTTTT
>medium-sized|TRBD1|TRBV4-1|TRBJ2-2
CASSQLPGQGGTGELFF
TGCGCCAGCAGCCAGCTACCGGGACAGGGTGGAACCGGGGAGCTGTTTTTT
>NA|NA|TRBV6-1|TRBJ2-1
CASSAQRAVSYNEQFF
TGTGCCAGCAGTGCCCAGCGGGCCGTCTCCTACAATGAGCAGTTCTTC
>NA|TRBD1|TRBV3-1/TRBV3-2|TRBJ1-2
CASSQTRGTGVNTF
TGTGCCAGCAGTCAAACCCGAGGGACAGGGGTTAACACCTTC
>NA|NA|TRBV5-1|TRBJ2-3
CASSLEGDTDTQYF
TGCGCCAGCAGCTTGGAGGGCGACACAGATACGCAGTATTTT
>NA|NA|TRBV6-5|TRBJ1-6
CASSYRIVNSPLHF
TGTGCCAGCAGTTACCGAATTGTGAATTCACCCCTCCACTTT
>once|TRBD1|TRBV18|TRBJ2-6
CASSPRRTGAASGANVLTF
TGTGCCAGCTCACCTCGCAGGACAGGGGCTGCGTCTGGGGCCAACGTCCTGACTTTC
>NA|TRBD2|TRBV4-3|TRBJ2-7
CASSQAPSGIYEQYF
TGCGCCAGCAGCCAAGCTCCTAGCGGGATCTACGAGCAGTACTTC
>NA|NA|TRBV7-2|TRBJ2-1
CASSPPGPLASNEQFF
TGTGCCAGCAGCCCACCCGGCCCCCTAGCGAGCAATGAGCAGTTCTTC
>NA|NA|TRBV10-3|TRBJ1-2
CAIGQGNYGYTF
TGTGCCATTGGGCAGGGTAACTATGGCTACACCTTC
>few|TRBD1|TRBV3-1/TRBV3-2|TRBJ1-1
CASSLTDRLYTEAFF
TGTGCCAGCAGCCTCACGGACAGGCTTTACACTGAAGCTTTCTTT
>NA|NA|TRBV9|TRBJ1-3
CASSARSDSGNTIYF
TGTGCCAGCAGCGCACGCTCGGATTCGGGAAACACCATATATTTT
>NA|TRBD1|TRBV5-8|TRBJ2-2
CASRRDSYTGELFF
TGTGCCAGCAGAAGGGACAGCTACACCGGGGAGCTGTTTTTT
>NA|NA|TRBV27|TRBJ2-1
CASSLFGGEQFF
TGTGCCAGCAGTTTATTCGGGGGTGAGCAGTTCTTC
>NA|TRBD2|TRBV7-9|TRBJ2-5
CASSQVRGAQETQYF
TGTGCCAGCAGCCAAGTGCGGGGGGCCCAGGAGACCCAGTACTTC
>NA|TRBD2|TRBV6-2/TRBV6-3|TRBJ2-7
CASSWPSGRQLGEQYF
TGTGCCAGCAGTTGGCCTAGCGGGAGACAATTGGGCGAGCAGTACTTC
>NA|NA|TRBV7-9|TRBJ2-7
CASSSPPGGKSSYEQYF
TGTGCCAGCAGCTCCCCCCCCGGCGGGAAGAGCTCCTACGAGCAGTACTTC
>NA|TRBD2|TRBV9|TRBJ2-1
CASSVLGLAGAGEQFF
TGTGCCAGCAGCGTATTGGGACTAGCGGGAGCGGGTGAGCAGTTCTTC
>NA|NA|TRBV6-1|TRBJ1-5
CASSGSGFGGGNQPQHF
TGTGCCAGCAGTGGAAGCGGGTTCGGGGGTGGCAATCAGCCCCAGCATTTT